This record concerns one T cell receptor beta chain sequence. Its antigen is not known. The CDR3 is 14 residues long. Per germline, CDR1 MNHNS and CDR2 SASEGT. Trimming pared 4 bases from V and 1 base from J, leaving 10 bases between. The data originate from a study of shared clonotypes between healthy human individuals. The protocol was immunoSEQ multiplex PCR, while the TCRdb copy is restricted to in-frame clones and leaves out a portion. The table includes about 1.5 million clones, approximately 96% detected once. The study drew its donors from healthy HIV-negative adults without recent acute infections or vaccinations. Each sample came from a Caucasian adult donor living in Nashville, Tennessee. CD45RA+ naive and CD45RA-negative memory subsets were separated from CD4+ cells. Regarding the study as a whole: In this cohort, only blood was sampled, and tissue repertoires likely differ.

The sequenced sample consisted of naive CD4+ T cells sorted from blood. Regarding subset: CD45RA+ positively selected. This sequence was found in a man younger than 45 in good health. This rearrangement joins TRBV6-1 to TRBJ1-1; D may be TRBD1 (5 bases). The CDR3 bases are TGTGCCAGCAGTGGAATCGGGGGGAACACTGAAGCTTTCTTT. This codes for CASSGIGGNTEAFF.